This entry features one T cell receptor beta chain sequence. The sample is drawn from a study of response to subunit inactivated influenza vaccine. Germline CDR1 SGHNT, CDR2 YENEEA. The junction had 10 bases not matched to a gene; V was cut back by 2 bases and J by 3 bases. The CDR3 is made up of 17 amino acids. In TCRdb, the RT-PCR reads were re-called with MiXCR into one record per CDR3 protein. Of some 540,000 distinct CDR3 sequences in the sample, less than 25% were seen once. These data were also filed under a second study, of T cells expressing NK-cell markers. As that report states: Synthesis of TCR beta cDNA relied on 5'RACE template switching carrying UMIs. Most of the eight sequenced donors tested HCMV-seropositive; one tested seronegative. A handful of donors showed these clonotypes also leading the CD3+CD56-NKG2C+ fraction.

The rearrangement links TRBV11-3 to TRBJ2-1; 7 bases are a match to TRBD2. The material was CD4+ T cells sorted from PBMCs, obtained 12 days after vaccination. This TCR derives from a man aged 45 to 65 who received an inactivated influenza vaccine. This chain's CDR3 is CASSLRGGVAGYNEQFF. The CDR3 DNA is TGTGCCAGCAGCTTAAGGGGAGGGGTAGCGGGCTACAATGAGCAGTTCTTC.